This T cell receptor beta chain was captured by sequencing in a study of blood T cell repertoires in COVID-19 (TCRdb year 2020). Some background on the complete study: Samples covering the acute and convalescent phases of COVID-19 were provided by collaborators in the United States, Italy and Spain. The material from the prospective study consisted of cDNA or gDNA derived from T cells, B-cell-depleted T cells, or PBMCs. Subjects who had been exposed to COVID-19, were actively infected with it, or had recovered from it provided the deeply sampled blood TCRbeta repertoires that made up the dataset. The repertoires were made available in a free public database intended to serve as a resource for research on the immune response to SARS-CoV-2. The samples were drawn from the first 160 participants of the ongoing ImmuneRACE study and from 1,200 or so subjects provided by 6 global collaborators. The sample metadata nearly always contained a de-identified subject ID, COVID-19 status, age in years and sex. Where available, HLA class I and class II types were obtained from metadata supplied by the sample provider rather than from assay-based typing.

The collaborating institutions used their own protocols to collect whole blood in K2EDTA tubes. For TCRbeta analysis, collaborators shipped samples in one of three forms: frozen whole blood, isolated PBMCs, or DNA extracted from either of those sample types. The V end loses 2 bases and the J end loses 2 bases, and a stretch of 6 bases separates them. The CDR3 sequence holds 13 residues, the cysteine and phenylalanine included. Here the CDR3 DNA is all that survives: 39 bases in frame from base 1. The CDR1 and CDR2 encoded by the germline V gene are MNHEY and SVGAGI. Comments on this clone: Its antigen specificity is not known. No base quality information exists; no much larger clone differs at one position.

The research as a whole found: Clinical and demographic metadata were provided uncurated, with the amount varying by source and participant.

TCRbeta CDR3 regions were amplified from genomic DNA using the immunoSEQ Assay, a bias-controlled multiplex PCR. Under the source paper's analysis protocol: The number of nucleated cells in each sample was estimated from the amplification of reference gene primers within the assay. To quantify the absolute abundance of each unique TCRbeta CDR3 rearrangement, sequence reads were collapsed and filtered. For each sample, productive Simpson clonality was calculated by taking the square root of Simpson's diversity index across productive rearrangements. The table was pulled from immuneACCESS by TCRdb, which kept in-frame rearrangements only. Such tables lose some clones; where checked, under half of the loss comes from unresolved V genes, and the rest has no known cause. V and J calls and clone size follow that table, whereas D and trimming were derived from the DNA. The sample data list about 200,000 clones, and 70% to 90% of these were observed just once. Around 4.9% of the sample is held by the ten biggest clonotypes.

The rearranged segments are TRBV6-5 and TRBJ1-2, with the D gene too uncertain to name. The sequence was obtained from a woman of 80 years or more with acute or convalescent COVID-19. What was sequenced was peripheral blood. This receptor has the CDR3 CASSYRENYGYTF. The DNA sequence is as follows: TGTGCCAGCAGTTACAGGGAGAACTATGGCTACACCTTC.